This paragraph covers one T cell receptor beta chain sequence. Its antigen remains unknown. As every portion of the isolated RNA was reverse transcribed, the sequencing read expressed TCRB transcripts. The assay was immunoSEQ multiplex PCR, and TCRdb's table has in-frame clones only and misses some. The sample records about 300,000 clones, around 7.3% being singletons. Every participating donor gave one draw, a heparinised blood sample averaging around 100 mL. Per the germline V gene, CDR1 is SGHRS and CDR2 is YFSETQ. The CDR3 is 14 residues long. V was clipped by 6 bases and J by 0 bases; unmatched bases: 4. This sample is drawn from a study of beta chain features in type 1 diabetes. Study-level results: All four CD4+ subsets from Type 1 diabetes patients carried moderately but significantly shorter TCRB CDR3s. Whether HLA type affects TCRB rearrangement stayed undetermined in the present work.

This TCR was sampled from a woman aged 18-30 years in good health. V and J are TRBV5-1 and TRBJ2-5; TRBD1 matches 8 bases. The specimen was central memory CD4+ T cells from blood. The CDR3, as DNA: TGCGCCAGCACGACAGGGGCCCACCAAGAGACCCAGTACTTC. The encoded protein is CASTTGAHQETQYF.